This TCR beta chain came from a study of T cells in Graves' hyperthyroidism and ophthalmopathy (dated by TCRdb to 2018 to 2020). Looking at the study overall: To identify TCR V-J signatures that set the groups apart, the researchers used a discovery cohort of 90 to 100 patients, made up of 40 to 45 with Graves' ophthalmopathy and 57 with stable Graves' hyperthyroidism. In addition, the study compared T-cell repertoires in thyroid tissue and in blood from over 5 Graves' hyperthyroidism patients. For training and testing, the 95 to 100 patients in the discovery cohort were randomly divided in a 7:3 ratio. Prospective prediction of ophthalmopathy was tested in an independent validation cohort of some 19 hyperthyroidism patients and around 16 patients who later progressed to ophthalmopathy. TCR Vbeta CDR3 sequencing of fewer than 150 peripheral blood samples (under 45 ophthalmopathy, roughly 72 hyperthyroidism and roughly 17 progressor patients) is reported in the paper. Once sampling was done, hyperthyroidism patients were given methimazole at a starting dose of 30 mg daily, whereas ophthalmopathy patients were given high-dose intravenous methylprednisolone.

The CDR3 spans 12 residues, from the cysteine through the phenylalanine. Via the germline V gene, CDR1 is ENHRY and CDR2 SYGVKD. Any patient with an uncontrolled infection, another autoimmune disease, pregnancy or lactation was excluded. Clinical symptoms, serum thyroxine and TRAb, thyroid ultrasound, and orbital computed tomography formed the basis for the diagnoses. Trizol reagent was used to extract total RNA, and RNA quality was then checked on an Agilent 2100 Bioanalyzer. This clonotype was picked up one time. The antigen it recognizes is unknown. No DNA is shown, since the ends of the CDR3 on it are uncertain; the CDR3 is the one TCRdb lists. Amplification of TCR beta CDR3 regions was carried out from RNA transcripts. A first-round RT-PCR of the TCR CDR3 used the HTBI primer set with the Qiagen OneStep RT-PCR kit. Libraries were constructed in a second round of multiplex PCR, after which size selection and purification were carried out. Libraries were sequenced paired-end with 100 bp reads on an Illumina HiSeq2000. The authors' analysis ran thus. Raw data were processed with SOAPnuke, discarding reads with adapters, uncalled bases, mean Phred below 15, or no exact constant-primer or identifier match. High-quality paired reads were merged using COPE v1.2.5, and each unique nucleotide sequence was defined as a clonotype. MiTCR v1.1 was used to align the clonotypes against IMGT TRBV, TRBD and TRBJ reference segments. Only V-J combinations with frequency above 0.0001, covering 99.2% of repertoires, were analysed. A TCS score was defined as the ratio of F50 (clonal expansion) to E x V (chaos), with BLOSUM62-based TCRdist applied between CDR3 peptides within each V-J. Welch's t-statistics and random forest reduced fewer than 550 V-J features to 10 to 15, which were used in a naive Bayes classifier (R e1071). The similarity between thyroid and blood repertoires was quantified using the Morisita-Horn index. The public reads were reanalyzed by TCRdb: fastp trimming at Q25, MiXCR alignment, in-frame beta chains only. For every CDR3 protein sequence, its rows merge into one entry that carries the most common genes and DNA. These V and J calls rely on TCRdb rather than the paper's analysis. A total of 600,000 to 700,000 distinct CDR3 sequences appear in this sample, 45% of them only once. The ten biggest clones cover approximately 6.8% of the sample.

Overall study outcomes, separate from this receptor: Most expanded thyroid clonotypes (frequency above 0.001) were also found in blood, which suggests that blood repertoires may mirror thyroid immune responses. In validation, the model predicted progression to ophthalmopathy with over 65% sensitivity and around 72% specificity, a median of approximately 6.5 months before onset. A 13 V-J signature model separated ophthalmopathy from stable hyperthyroidism, with about 90% sensitivity and around 84% specificity in cross-validation and 80%/75% in testing. No statistical method was used to set the sample size in advance, and investigators knew the group allocation.

This clonotype was sampled from an adult man with Graves' disease, either hyperthyroidism or ophthalmopathy (not recorded which). The material sequenced was peripheral blood or thyroid tissue (not recorded which). This chain joins TRBV10-3 to TRBJ2-2; whether TRBD1, the table's D call, matches the DNA was not checked. CDR3 reads: CAIGGTGSSCFF.